This T cell receptor beta chain was sequenced for a study of vaccination and CD4 T cells after COVID-19. The wider study: Nasal swab PCR had detected SARS-CoV-2 in convalescent patients, fewer than 10 mild and one severe. Median draw time for post-COVID samples was approximately 94 days post-diagnosis (range 35 to 161). Convalescent donors were composed of six males and four females, of whom two were Hispanic.

The assay that was used to sequence DNA from cultured CD4+ T cells was the Oncomine TCR Beta short-read assay. Cultured CD4+ T cells yielded the extracted genomic DNA. TCRdb called the PCR reads again in MiXCR, with one record for every CDR3 protein. The sample comprises about 21,000 distinct CDR3 sequences, almost 50% of which are singletons, and 9% rests with the top ten. Germline V gene data show CDR1 as ENHRY and CDR2 as SYGVKD. The CDR3 spans 13 residues. The V gene lost 7 bases and the J gene lost 4 bases, with 13 bases spanning the gap. To note about this clonotype: Its antigen remains unknown.

Treatment noted: roughly 11-day PBMC culture with coronavirus spike peptide pools or control peptides (ViraFEST assay). The chain joins TRBV10-3 to TRBJ1-1; D perhaps matches TRBD1 (6 bases). Sequencing was carried out using CD4+ T cells from blood, cultured in vitro. The TCR originated in a human donor who had recovered from COVID-19. CDR3 region: CAIKGEGVTEAFF. The CDR3, as DNA: TGTGCCATCAAGGGGGAAGGGGTCACTGAAGCTTTCTTT.